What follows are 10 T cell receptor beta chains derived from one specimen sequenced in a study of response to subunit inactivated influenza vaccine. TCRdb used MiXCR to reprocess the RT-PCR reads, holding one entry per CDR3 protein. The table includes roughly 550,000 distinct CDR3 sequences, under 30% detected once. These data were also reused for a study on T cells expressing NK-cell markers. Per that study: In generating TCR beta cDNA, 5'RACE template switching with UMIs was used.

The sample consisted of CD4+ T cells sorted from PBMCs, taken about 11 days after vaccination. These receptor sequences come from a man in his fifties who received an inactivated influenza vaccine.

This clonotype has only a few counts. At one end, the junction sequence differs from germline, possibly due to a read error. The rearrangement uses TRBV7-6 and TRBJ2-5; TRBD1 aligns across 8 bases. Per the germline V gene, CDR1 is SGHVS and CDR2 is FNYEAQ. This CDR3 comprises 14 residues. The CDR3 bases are TGTGCCAGCAGCTCGCGGACAGGGCAAGCGACCCAGTACTTC. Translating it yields CASSSRTGQATQYF.

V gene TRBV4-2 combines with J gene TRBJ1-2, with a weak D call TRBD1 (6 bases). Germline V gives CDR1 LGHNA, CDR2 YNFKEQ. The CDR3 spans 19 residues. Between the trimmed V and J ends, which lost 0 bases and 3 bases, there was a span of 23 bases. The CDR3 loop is CASSQDPRRQVLWDYGYTF. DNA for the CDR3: TGTGCCAGCAGCCAAGATCCCCGGAGACAGGTTCTTTGGGACTATGGCTACACCTTC.

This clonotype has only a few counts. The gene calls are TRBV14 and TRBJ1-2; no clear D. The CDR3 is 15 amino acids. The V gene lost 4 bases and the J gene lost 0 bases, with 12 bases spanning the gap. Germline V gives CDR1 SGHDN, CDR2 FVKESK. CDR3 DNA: TGTGCCAGCAGCCCCGAGGTCGCCGCTAACTATGGCTACACCTTC. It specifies CASSPEVAANYGYTF.

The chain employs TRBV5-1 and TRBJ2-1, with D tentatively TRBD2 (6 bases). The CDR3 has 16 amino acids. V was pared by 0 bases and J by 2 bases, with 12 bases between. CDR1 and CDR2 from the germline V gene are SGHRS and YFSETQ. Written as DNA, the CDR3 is TGCGCCAGCAGCTTGGCCGCGGGCGGGACCTACAATGAGCAGTTCTTC. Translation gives CASSLAAGGTYNEQFF.

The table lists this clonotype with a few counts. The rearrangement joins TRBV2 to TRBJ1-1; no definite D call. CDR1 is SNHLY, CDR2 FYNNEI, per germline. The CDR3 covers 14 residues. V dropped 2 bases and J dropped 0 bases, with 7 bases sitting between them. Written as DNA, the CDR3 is TGTGCCAGCAGTGAATCACGGATGAACACTGAAGCTTTCTTT. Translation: CASSESRMNTEAFF. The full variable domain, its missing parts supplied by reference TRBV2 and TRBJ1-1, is EPEVTQTPSHQVTQMGQEVILRCVPISNHLYFYWYRQILGQKVEFLVSFYNNEISEKSEIFDDQFSVERPDGSNFTLKIRSTKLEDSAMYFCASSESRMNTEAFFGQGTRLTVV.

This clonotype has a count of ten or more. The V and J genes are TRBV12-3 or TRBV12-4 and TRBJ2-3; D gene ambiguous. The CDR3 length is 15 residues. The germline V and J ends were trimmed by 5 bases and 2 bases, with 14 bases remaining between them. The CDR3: CASSPGRRTTDTQYF. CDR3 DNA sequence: TGTGCCAGCAGTCCAGGACGGAGAACCACAGATACGCAGTATTTT.

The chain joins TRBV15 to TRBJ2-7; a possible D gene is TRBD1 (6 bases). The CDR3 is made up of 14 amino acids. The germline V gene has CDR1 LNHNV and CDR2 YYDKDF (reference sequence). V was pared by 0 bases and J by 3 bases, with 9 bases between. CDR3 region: CATSRDWDIYEQYF. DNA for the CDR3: TGTGCCACCAGCAGAGATTGGGACATCTACGAGCAGTACTTC.

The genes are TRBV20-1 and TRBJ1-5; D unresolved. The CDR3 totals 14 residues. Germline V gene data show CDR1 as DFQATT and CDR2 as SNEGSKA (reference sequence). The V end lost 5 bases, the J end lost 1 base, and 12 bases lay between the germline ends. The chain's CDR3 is CSALRSASNQPQHF. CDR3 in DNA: TGCAGTGCTCTCCGGTCGGCGAGCAATCAGCCCCAGCATTTT.

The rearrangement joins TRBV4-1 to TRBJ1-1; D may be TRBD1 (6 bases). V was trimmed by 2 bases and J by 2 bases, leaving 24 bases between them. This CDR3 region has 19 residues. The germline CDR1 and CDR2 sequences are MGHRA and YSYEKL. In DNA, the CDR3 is TGCGCCAGCAGCCAAAAGGGTGGGGCAGGGGCAGATCGAAACACTGAAGCTTTCTTT. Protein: CASSQKGGAGADRNTEAFF.

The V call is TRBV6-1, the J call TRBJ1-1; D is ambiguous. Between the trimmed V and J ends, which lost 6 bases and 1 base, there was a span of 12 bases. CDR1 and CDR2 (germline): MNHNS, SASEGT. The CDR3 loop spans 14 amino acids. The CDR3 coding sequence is TGTGCCAGCAGGATGAGAGGGAGGAACACTGAAGCTTTCTTT. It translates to CASRMRGRNTEAFF.